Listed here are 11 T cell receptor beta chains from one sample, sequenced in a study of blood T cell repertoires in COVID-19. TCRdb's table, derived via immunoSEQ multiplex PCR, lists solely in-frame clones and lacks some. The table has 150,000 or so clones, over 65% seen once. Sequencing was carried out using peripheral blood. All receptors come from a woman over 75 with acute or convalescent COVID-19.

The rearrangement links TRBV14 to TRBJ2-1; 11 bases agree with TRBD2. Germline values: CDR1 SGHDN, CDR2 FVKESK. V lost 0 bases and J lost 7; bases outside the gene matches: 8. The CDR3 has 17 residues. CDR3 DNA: TGTGCCAGCAGCCAAGATAGCTCTAGCGGGAGGAGGAATGAGCAGTTCTTC. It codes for CASSQDSSSGRRNEQFF.

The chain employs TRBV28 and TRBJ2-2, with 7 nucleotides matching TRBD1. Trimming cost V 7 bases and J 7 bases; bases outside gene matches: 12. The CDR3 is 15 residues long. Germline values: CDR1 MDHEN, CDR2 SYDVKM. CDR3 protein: CASTTQGESLGELFF. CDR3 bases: TGTGCCAGCACCACCCAGGGGGAGAGTCTCGGGGAGCTGTTTTTT.

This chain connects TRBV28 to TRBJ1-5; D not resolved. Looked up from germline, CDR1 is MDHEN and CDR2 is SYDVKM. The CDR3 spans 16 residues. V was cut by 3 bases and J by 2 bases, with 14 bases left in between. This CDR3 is CASSLIGTPGNQPQHF. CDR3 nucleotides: TGTGCCAGCAGTTTGATCGGTACTCCGGGCAATCAGCCCCAGCATTTT.

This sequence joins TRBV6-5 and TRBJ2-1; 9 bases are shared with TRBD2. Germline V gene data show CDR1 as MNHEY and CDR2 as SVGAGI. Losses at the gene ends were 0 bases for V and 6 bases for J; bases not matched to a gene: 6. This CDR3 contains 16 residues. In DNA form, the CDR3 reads TGTGCCAGCAGTTACTCTTTTTCTAGCGGGATCAATGAGCAGTTCTTC. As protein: CASSYSFSSGINEQFF.

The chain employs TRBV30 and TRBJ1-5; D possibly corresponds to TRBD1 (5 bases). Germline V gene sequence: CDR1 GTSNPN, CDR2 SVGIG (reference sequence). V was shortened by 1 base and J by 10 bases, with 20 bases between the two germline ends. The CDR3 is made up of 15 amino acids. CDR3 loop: CAWSEGANSISPQHF. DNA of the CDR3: TGTGCCTGGAGTGAAGGGGCAAACTCTATCAGCCCCCAGCATTTT.

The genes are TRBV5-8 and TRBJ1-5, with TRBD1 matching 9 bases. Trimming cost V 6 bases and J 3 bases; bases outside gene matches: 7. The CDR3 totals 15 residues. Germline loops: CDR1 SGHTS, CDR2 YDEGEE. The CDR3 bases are TGTGCCAGCACCTCCGGGGACAGGGTCAATCAGCCCCAGCATTTT. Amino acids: CASTSGDRVNQPQHF.

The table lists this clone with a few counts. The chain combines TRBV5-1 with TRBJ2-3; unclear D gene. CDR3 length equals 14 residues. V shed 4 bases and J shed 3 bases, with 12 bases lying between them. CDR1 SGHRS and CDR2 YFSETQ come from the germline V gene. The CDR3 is CASSVALVTDTQYF. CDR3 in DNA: TGCGCCAGCAGCGTAGCATTAGTGACAGATACGCAGTATTTT. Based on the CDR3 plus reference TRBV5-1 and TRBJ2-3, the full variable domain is KAGVTQTPRYLIKTRGQQVTLSCSPISGHRSVSWYQQTPGQGLQFLFEYFSETQRNKGNFPGRFSGRQFSNSRSEMNVSTLELGDSALYLCASSVALVTDTQYFGPGTRLTVL.

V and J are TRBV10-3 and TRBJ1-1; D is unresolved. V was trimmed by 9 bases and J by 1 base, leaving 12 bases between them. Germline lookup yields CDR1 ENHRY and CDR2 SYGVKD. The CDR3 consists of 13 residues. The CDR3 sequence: CAISREENTEAFF. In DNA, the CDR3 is TGTGCCATTTCCCGGGAGGAGAACACTGAAGCTTTCTTT.

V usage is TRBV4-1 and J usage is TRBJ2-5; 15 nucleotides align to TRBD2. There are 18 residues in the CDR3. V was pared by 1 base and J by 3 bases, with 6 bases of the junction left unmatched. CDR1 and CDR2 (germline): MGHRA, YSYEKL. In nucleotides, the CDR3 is TGCGCCAGCAGCCAAGGGGGACTAGCGGGAGGATCGGAAGAGACCCAGTACTTC. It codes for CASSQGGLAGGSEETQYF.

Here the CDR3 DNA reads TGTGCCAGCAGTCTTCAAGAGTTGGGGCAACCGTACACCGGGGAGCTGTTTTTT. As protein: CASSLQELGQPYTGELFF. V is TRBV2 and J is TRBJ2-2, with D possibly being TRBD1 (5 bases). Germline CDR1 SNHLY, CDR2 FYNNEI. Between the trimmed V and J ends, which lost 5 bases and 3 bases, there was a span of 22 bases. The length of the CDR3 is 18 residues.

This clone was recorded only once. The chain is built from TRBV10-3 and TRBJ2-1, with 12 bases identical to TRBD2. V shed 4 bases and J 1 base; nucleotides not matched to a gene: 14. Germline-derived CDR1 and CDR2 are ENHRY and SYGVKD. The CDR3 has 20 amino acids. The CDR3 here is CAISGVDSETSGRSYNEQFF. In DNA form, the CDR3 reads TGTGCCATCAGTGGGGTGGACAGTGAAACTAGCGGGAGGTCCTACAATGAGCAGTTCTTC.